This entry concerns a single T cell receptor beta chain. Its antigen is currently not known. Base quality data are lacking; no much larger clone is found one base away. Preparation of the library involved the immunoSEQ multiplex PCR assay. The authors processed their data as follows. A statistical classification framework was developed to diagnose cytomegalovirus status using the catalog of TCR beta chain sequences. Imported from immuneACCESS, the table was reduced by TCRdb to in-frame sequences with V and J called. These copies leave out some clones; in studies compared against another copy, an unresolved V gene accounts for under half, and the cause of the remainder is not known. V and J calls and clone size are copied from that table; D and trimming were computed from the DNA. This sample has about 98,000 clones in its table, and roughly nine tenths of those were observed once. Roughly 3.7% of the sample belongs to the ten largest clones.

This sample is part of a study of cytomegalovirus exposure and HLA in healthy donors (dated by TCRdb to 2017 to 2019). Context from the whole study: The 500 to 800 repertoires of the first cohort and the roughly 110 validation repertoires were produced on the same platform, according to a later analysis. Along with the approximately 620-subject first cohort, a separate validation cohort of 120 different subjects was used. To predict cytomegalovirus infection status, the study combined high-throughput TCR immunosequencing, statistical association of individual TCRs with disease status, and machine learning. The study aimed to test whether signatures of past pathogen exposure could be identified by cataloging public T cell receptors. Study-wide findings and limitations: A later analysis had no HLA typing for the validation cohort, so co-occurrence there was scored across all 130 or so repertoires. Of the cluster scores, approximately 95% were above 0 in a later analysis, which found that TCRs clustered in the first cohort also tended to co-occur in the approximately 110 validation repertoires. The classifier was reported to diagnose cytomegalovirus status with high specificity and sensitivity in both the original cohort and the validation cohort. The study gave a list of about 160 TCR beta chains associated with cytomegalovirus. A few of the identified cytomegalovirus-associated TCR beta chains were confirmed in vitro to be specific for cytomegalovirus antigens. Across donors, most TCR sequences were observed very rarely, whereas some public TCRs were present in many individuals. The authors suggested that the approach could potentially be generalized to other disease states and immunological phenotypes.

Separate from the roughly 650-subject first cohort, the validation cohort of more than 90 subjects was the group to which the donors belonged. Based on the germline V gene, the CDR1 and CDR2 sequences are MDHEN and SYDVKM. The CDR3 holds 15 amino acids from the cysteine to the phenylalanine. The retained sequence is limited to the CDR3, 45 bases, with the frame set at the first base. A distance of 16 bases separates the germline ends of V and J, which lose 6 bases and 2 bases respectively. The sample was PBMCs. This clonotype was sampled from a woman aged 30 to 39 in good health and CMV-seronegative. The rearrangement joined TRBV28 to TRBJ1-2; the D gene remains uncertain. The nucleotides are TGTGCCAGCAGCTACCGACACTTTACCAACTATGGCTACACCTTC. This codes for CASSYRHFTNYGYTF.